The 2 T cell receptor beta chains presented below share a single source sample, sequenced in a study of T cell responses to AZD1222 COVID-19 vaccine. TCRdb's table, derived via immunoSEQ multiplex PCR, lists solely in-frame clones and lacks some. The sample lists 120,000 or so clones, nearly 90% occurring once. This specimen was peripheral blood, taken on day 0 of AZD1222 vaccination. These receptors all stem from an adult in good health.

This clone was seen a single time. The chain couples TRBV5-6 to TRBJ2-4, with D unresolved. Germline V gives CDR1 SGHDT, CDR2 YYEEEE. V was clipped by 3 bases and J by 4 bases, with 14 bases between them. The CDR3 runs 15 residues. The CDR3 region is CASSSAEQPKNIQYF. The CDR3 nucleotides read TGTGCCAGCAGCTCGGCGGAACAGCCAAAAAACATTCAGTACTTC. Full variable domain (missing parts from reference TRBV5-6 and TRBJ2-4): DAGVTQSPTHLIKTRGQQVTLRCSPKSGHDTVSWYQQALGQGPQFIFQYYEEEERQRGNFPDRFSGHQFPNYSSELNVNALLLGDSALYLCASSSAEQPKNIQYFGAGTRLSVL.

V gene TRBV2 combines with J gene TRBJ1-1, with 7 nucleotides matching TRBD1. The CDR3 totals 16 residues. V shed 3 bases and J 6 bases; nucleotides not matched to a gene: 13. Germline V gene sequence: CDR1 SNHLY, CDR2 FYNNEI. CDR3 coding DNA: TGTGCCAGCAGTGATTATTTTGGCAGGGGGACGCCTGAAGCTTTCTTT. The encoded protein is CASSDYFGRGTPEAFF.